The 14 T cell receptor beta chains listed next were all sequenced from one sample in a study of T cells in Graves' hyperthyroidism and ophthalmopathy. Template material for amplifying TCR beta CDR3 regions consisted of RNA transcripts. First-round RT-PCR targeting the TCR CDR3 was performed with the HTBI primer set. Via MiXCR, TCRdb re-called the multiplex PCR reads, giving one row per CDR3 protein. The profile shows under 800,000 distinct CDR3 sequences, around 15% of them singletons. The sample taken for sequencing was blood. These receptor sequences come from a woman aged 18-29 years with Graves' hyperthyroidism.

This clonotype was counted ten times or more. V and J are TRBV20-1 and TRBJ1-6; D is perhaps TRBD1 (5 bases). The CDR3 length is 13 residues. Trimming took off 6 bases at V and 3 bases at J, with 9 bases between the two ends. The V gene's germline CDR1 is DFQATT and CDR2 SNEGSKA (reference sequence). The CDR3 nucleotides read TGCAGTGCATCGACAGTCTATAATTCACCCCTCCACTTT. Encoded protein: CSASTVYNSPLHF.

This clonotype was seen repeatedly, ten times or more. The V call is TRBV5-1, the J call TRBJ2-3; D ambiguous. Per germline, CDR1 SGHRS and CDR2 YFSETQ. This CDR3 comprises 14 residues. The V end was cut by 0 bases, the J end by 4 bases, with 9 bases between. For the CDR3, the DNA is TGCGCCAGCAGCTTGGTTGGCCTCTCAGATACGCAGTATTTT. Translated, it gives CASSLVGLSDTQYF.

The chain is built from TRBV7-9 and TRBJ2-1, with TRBD2 as a possible D gene (7 bases). The DNA end is more similar to TRBJ2-7, so the J call may be wrong. The CDR3 is made up of 15 amino acids. Germline values: CDR1 SEHNR, CDR2 FQNEAQ (reference sequence). The CDR3 coding sequence is TGTGCCAGCAGCTTAGGGGCGTGGGGGGGCAATGAGCAGTACTTC. This translates into CASSLGAWGGNEQYF.

In its sample, this clonotype was seen many times. The V call is TRBV11-2, the J call TRBJ2-1, with 12 bases matching TRBD2. The CDR3 is made up of 17 amino acids. V lost 5 bases and J lost 9; bases outside the gene matches: 14. CDR1 SGHAT and CDR2 FQNNGV come from the germline V gene. The CDR3 loop is CASSKDPTSGRRSEQFF. The DNA of the CDR3 is TGTGCCAGCAGCAAAGACCCGACTAGCGGGAGAAGAAGTGAGCAGTTCTTC.

This clonotype came up many times. In DNA, the CDR3 is TGTGCCAGCAGCCACCCAGATGAAAAACTGTTTTTT. Its translation: CASSHPDEKLFF. The gene calls are TRBV3-1 and TRBJ1-4; D is uncertain. Germline-derived CDR1 and CDR2 are LGHDT and YNNKEL (reference sequence). The V end was cut by 3 bases, the J end by 6 bases, with 5 bases between. The CDR3 is 12 residues long.

This clonotype was seen at least ten times. The chain is built from TRBV30 and TRBJ2-7; a weak D match, TRBD1 (5 bases). This CDR3 has 13 amino acids. Germline CDR1 reads GTSNPN; CDR2 reads SVGIG (reference sequence). The V and J ends lost 3 bases and 6 bases respectively, with 15 bases between them. Here the CDR3 DNA reads TGTGCCTGGAGACAGGCTTATCCGGCCGAGCAGTACTTC. Its protein product is CAWRQAYPAEQYF.

V and J are TRBV25-1 and TRBJ2-2; no clear D gene. The CDR3 spans 14 residues. Germline V gene sequence: CDR1 MGHDK, CDR2 SYGVNS. The V gene lost 5 bases and the J gene lost 4 bases, with 11 bases spanning the gap. For the CDR3, the DNA is TGTGCCAGCAGTAACAAGGCGGCCACCGGGGAGCTGTTTTTT. It specifies CASSNKAATGELFF.

The chain is built from TRBV12-3 or TRBV12-4 and TRBJ1-6; no clear D. Trimming stripped 5 bases from V and 7 bases from J, with 6 bases between. CDR3 size: 12 residues. The CDR3 spells CASSPKNSPLHF. DNA of the CDR3: TGTGCCAGCAGTCCTAAAAATTCACCCCTCCACTTT.

This clonotype was counted a few times. This chain links TRBV4-1 with TRBJ2-1; D tentatively reads TRBD1 or TRBD2 (5 bases each). This CDR3 has 15 amino acids. Trimming pared 1 base from V and 9 bases from J, leaving 16 bases between. From germline, CDR1 is MGHRA and CDR2 YSYEKL. In DNA form, the CDR3 reads TGCGCCAGCAGCCAAGTGGGGACCCGGGGCGGTGAGCAGTTCTTC. Its protein is CASSQVGTRGGEQFF.

CDR3 nucleotide sequence: TGTGCCAGCAGTTTGTGGGGACAGGGGGCTCAAGAGACCCAGTACTTC. It specifies CASSLWGQGAQETQYF. V is TRBV27 and J is TRBJ2-5, with 12 bases identical to TRBD1. V was clipped by 3 bases and J by 2 bases; unmatched bases: 4. Germline lookup yields CDR1 MNHEY and CDR2 SMNVEV (reference sequence). The CDR3 runs to 16 residues.

Ten or more counts support this clonotype. The V gene is TRBV24-1, the J gene TRBJ1-5, with 7 nucleotides matching TRBD1. Trimming cost V 2 bases and J 4 bases; bases outside gene matches: 1. The CDR3 loop spans 14 amino acids. Germline V gene sequence: CDR1 KGHDR, CDR2 SFDVKD. CDR3 DNA: TGTGCCACCAGTGATTGGACAGGAAATCAGCCCCAGCATTTT. As protein: CATSDWTGNQPQHF.

This clonotype was detected ten times or more. The gene calls are TRBV5-6 and TRBJ1-4; D is ambiguous. The V gene's germline CDR1 is SGHDT and CDR2 YYEEEE. The CDR3 length is 13 residues. Trimming removed 1 base at V and 8 bases at J, with 9 bases between. CDR3 sequence (DNA): TGTGCCAGCAGCTTGACCCCTGAAGAAAAACTGTTTTTT. This codes for CASSLTPEEKLFF.

The chain carries TRBV27 and TRBJ1-5, with D tentatively TRBD1 (6 bases). Trimming took off 5 bases at V and 0 bases at J, with 23 bases between the two ends. This CDR3 has 19 residues. In germline, CDR1 is MNHEY, CDR2 SMNVEV (reference sequence). CDR3 nucleotides: TGTGCCAGCAGTCCCTCCCGTACCAGGGGCCTTTATAGCAATCAGCCCCAGCATTTT. This gives the protein CASSPSRTRGLYSNQPQHF.

In its sample, this clonotype was seen a few times. The V gene is TRBV30, the J gene TRBJ2-6; D is ambiguous. The CDR3 is made up of 13 amino acids. CDR1 and CDR2 (germline): GTSNPN, SVGIG (reference sequence). Trimming left V 2 bases short and J 1 base short, with 3 bases between. CDR3 coding DNA: TGTGCCTGGAGTCCGTCTGGGGCCAACGTCCTGACTTTC. It specifies CAWSPSGANVLTF.